This T cell receptor beta chain derives from a study of OX40 agonist ivuxolimab in advanced cancers. The overall study: Each dose-escalation patient presented with hepatocellular carcinoma, melanoma, renal cell or head and neck cancer. A history of anti-PD-1, anti-PD-L1 or anti-CTLA-4 therapy was acceptable, and over 30% had some. Study-level results: Dose levels from 0.1 to 3.0 mg/kg saw CD4+ and CD8+ blood T cells expand clonally by week 6. Mean expanded clone counts were higher in CD8+ than CD4+ T cells.

Assay used: immunoSEQ multiplex PCR; TCRdb lists only in-frame clones, some missing. The repertoire holds some 87,000 clones, with around nine tenths as singletons. Germline CDR1 is MNHNS and CDR2 is SASEGT. V lost 2 bases and J 8 bases, leaving 12 bases between the germline ends. This CDR3 has 14 amino acids. This clone was detected only a few times. Its antigen remains unidentified. The specimen was CD4+ or CD8+ T cells sorted from blood, collected in a trial of the OX40 agonist ivuxolimab. This TCR came from an adult with an advanced solid tumor such as melanoma, head and neck, liver or kidney cancer. V gene TRBV6-1 combines with J gene TRBJ1-4; tentative D call: TRBD1 (6 bases). The CDR3, as DNA: TGTGCCAGCAGTGAATGGGGGCTTGGCGAAAAACTGTTTTTT. It codes for CASSEWGLGEKLFF.